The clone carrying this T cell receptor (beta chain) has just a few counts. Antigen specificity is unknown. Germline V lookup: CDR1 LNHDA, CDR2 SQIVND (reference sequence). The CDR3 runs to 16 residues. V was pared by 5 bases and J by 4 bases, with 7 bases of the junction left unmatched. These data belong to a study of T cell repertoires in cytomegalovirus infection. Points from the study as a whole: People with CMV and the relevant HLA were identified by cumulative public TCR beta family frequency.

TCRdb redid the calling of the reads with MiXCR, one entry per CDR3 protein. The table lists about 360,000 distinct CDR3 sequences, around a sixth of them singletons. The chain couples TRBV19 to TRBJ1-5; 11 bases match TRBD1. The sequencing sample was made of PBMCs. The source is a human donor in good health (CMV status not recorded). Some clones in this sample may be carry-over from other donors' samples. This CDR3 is CASSRGGTGGNQPQHF. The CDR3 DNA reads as TGTGCCAGTAGTCGGGGAGGGACAGGGGGAAATCAGCCCCAGCATTTT.